Listed here are 5 T cell receptor beta chains from one sample, sequenced in a study of radiotherapy plus CTLA-4 blockade in lung cancer. The method was immunoSEQ multiplex PCR; TCRdb's version includes in-frame clones alone and lacks a portion of them. The sample has tens of thousands of clones, roughly 84% seen once. The sequences come from peripheral blood, collected from a patient treated with radiotherapy plus ipilimumab. These receptors were obtained from a human donor with non-small cell lung cancer who had a partial response to radiotherapy plus ipilimumab.

The V call is TRBV6-1, the J call TRBJ2-2, with 7 bases matching TRBD2. The V segment lost 2 bases and the J segment 3 bases; nucleotides outside the gene matches: 3. The germline gives CDR1 MNHNS, CDR2 SASEGT. The CDR3 is made up of 15 amino acids. CDR3 in amino acids: CASSESGGDTGELFF. CDR3 nucleotide sequence: TGTGCCAGCAGTGAAAGTGGGGGGGACACCGGGGAGCTGTTTTTT.

This clone turned up a few times. The genes are TRBV6-1 and TRBJ1-5, with D unclear. V gave up 0 bases and J gave up 3 bases, with 12 bases separating them. The germline V gene has CDR1 MNHNS and CDR2 SASEGT. The CDR3 has 16 amino acids. CDR3 sequence (DNA): TGTGCCAGCAGTGAAGCGCTGTCCAGGATCAATCAGCCCCAGCATTTT. Encoded protein: CASSEALSRINQPQHF.

This clone showed up just a few times. The rearrangement uses TRBV12-5 and TRBJ1-1; 7 nucleotides line up with TRBD1. The CDR3 extends over 14 amino acids. Germline CDR1 and CDR2: LGHNT and FRNRAP. V was pared by 10 bases and J by 2 bases, with 10 bases of the junction left unmatched. CDR3: CATQPGGGNTEAFF. CDR3 coding DNA: TGTGCTACTCAACCAGGGGGAGGCAACACTGAAGCTTTCTTT.

The gene calls are TRBV30 and TRBJ1-5; TRBD1 agrees at 9 bases. The CDR3 covers 16 residues. After removal of 0 bases from V and 1 base from J, the junction contained 4 bases not matched to a gene. Germline V lookup: CDR1 GTSNPN, CDR2 SVGIG (reference sequence). The CDR3, as DNA: TGTGCCTGGAGTGTACAGGGGGCATCAAGCAATCAGCCCCAGCATTTT. Translating it yields CAWSVQGASSNQPQHF.

V gene TRBV10-3 combines with J gene TRBJ2-7; TRBD1 matches 9 bases. Trimming took 3 bases from V and 2 from J; bases not matched to a gene: 2. Germline V CDR1 and CDR2: ENHRY, SYGVKD. The CDR3 has 14 residues. For the CDR3, the DNA is TGTGCCATCAGTGAACAGGGGGCGACCTACGAGCAGTACTTC. Protein sequence: CAISEQGATYEQYF.